This T cell receptor beta chain was recorded in a study of T cells in Graves' hyperthyroidism and ophthalmopathy. Deletions cut 7 bases from V and 5 bases from J, with 17 bases between. CDR1 is DFQATT, CDR2 SNEGSKA, per germline (reference sequence). This CDR3 has 13 amino acids. Using RNA transcripts as the source, TCR beta CDR3 regions were amplified. During a first-round RT-PCR of the TCR CDR3, the HTBI primer set was used. MiXCR, run by TCRdb on the multiplex PCR reads, gives a single entry per CDR3 protein. The sample yields hundreds of thousands of distinct CDR3 sequences, 30% to 40% seen once. Only a few counts were recorded for this clonotype.

Sequencing input: blood. This receptor was identified in a woman in her thirties or forties with Graves' hyperthyroidism. This chain uses TRBV20-1 with TRBJ1-2, with D tentatively TRBD1 (6 bases). CDR3 nucleotide sequence: TGCAGTGTATCCGCAGGGGCTTGGTATGGCTACACCTTC. The encoded protein is CSVSAGAWYGYTF.